Listed here are 10 T cell receptor beta chains from one sample, sequenced in a study of neurological immune-mediated disorders. In TCRdb, the 5' RACE reads were re-called with MiXCR into one record per CDR3 protein. The table records some 26,000 distinct CDR3 sequences, around 3.4% of them present only once. Material: PBMCs. The source is a woman under 40 with multiple sclerosis.

At least ten counts were recorded for this clonotype. One end of the junction varies from germline; a read error may be responsible. The CDR3 spells CASTSQDSNQPQNF. For the CDR3, the DNA is TGTGCCAGCACCTCCCAGGATAGCAATCAGCCCCAGAATTTT. The V and J genes are TRBV12-3 or TRBV12-4 and TRBJ1-5, with D unclear. The CDR3 extends over 14 amino acids.

About this clonotype itself: A single base separates this from a much larger clone, so it may be a read error. This chain joins TRBV6-4 and TRBJ2-2; a possible D gene is TRBD1 (6 bases). The CDR3 runs to 15 residues. With 1 base removed from V and 2 bases from J, the gap between germline ends came to 8 bases. The V gene's germline CDR1 is MRHNA and CDR2 SNTAGT. CDR3 protein: CASSDLGGNTGELFF. The CDR3 region has the DNA TGTGCCAGCAGTGACTTAGGGGGAAACACCGGGGAGCTGTTTTTT.

This clonotype was detected ten times or more. The chain's CDR3 is CSATAGTPNNEQFF. Written as DNA, the CDR3 is TGCAGTGCTACCGCCGGGACGCCGAACAATGAGCAGTTCTTC. This chain uses TRBV20-1 with TRBJ2-1; D is tentatively TRBD1 or TRBD2 (5 bases each). This CDR3 has 14 residues. V was cut by 4 bases and J by 5 bases, with 15 bases left in between. The germline CDR1 and CDR2 sequences are DFQATT and SNEGSKA (reference sequence).

In this sample, this clonotype turned up many times. The rearrangement uses TRBV5-1 and TRBJ2-3; 8 nucleotides line up with TRBD1. The CDR3 is made up of 15 amino acids. With V trimmed by 4 bases and J by 3 bases, 7 bases remained unmatched. The germline gives CDR1 SGHRS, CDR2 YFSETQ. The CDR3 loop reads CASSAGQGSTDTQYF. The CDR3 DNA follows: TGCGCCAGCAGCGCTGGACAGGGTTCGACAGATACGCAGTATTTT.

With respect to this clonotype: One end of the junction is discordant with germline, which a read error may explain. The rearrangement joins TRBV7-9 to TRBJ1-5; D is ambiguous. Per germline, CDR1 SEHNR and CDR2 FQNEAQ (reference sequence). The CDR3 totals 12 residues. DNA of the CDR3: TGTGTCAGCAGCTTAGATAGTCAGCCCCAGAATTTT. Translation gives CVSSLDSQPQNF.

This clonotype occurred many times. V gene TRBV2 combines with J gene TRBJ1-2, with D tentatively TRBD1 (6 bases). Germline V gene lookup returns CDR1 SNHLY and CDR2 FYNNEI. The CDR3 sequence is 14 residues long. V lost 3 bases to trimming and J lost 6 bases, with 14 bases between them. CDR3 nucleotide sequence: TGTGCCAGCAGTGAGGGCCAGGGGAACGATGGCTACACCTTC. The encoded protein is CASSEGQGNDGYTF.

This clonotype was seen at least ten times. The J gene is TRBJ2-3, the V gene TRBV5-1, with D hard to call. The CDR3 loop spans 15 amino acids. From germline, CDR1 is SGHRS and CDR2 YFSETQ. V was cut by 0 bases and J by 3 bases, with 11 bases left in between. This CDR3 reads CASSLALGITDTQYF. DNA for the CDR3: TGCGCCAGCAGCTTGGCCCTGGGCATTACAGATACGCAGTATTTT.

This clonotype appeared many times. This rearrangement joins TRBV5-5 to TRBJ1-1; 7 nucleotides line up with TRBD1. The V gene's germline CDR1 is SGHKS and CDR2 YYEKEE (reference sequence). The CDR3 is 16 amino acids. Trimming removed 4 bases from V and 0 bases from J; junction bases left unmatched: 9. The CDR3 nucleotides are TGTGCCAGCAGCAGACAGGGATTTGGGGTGAACACTGAAGCTTTCTTT. Translating it yields CASSRQGFGVNTEAFF. The whole variable domain, filled in from reference TRBV5-5 and TRBJ1-1, reads DAGVTQSPTHLIKTRGQQVTLRCSPISGHKSVSWYQQVLGQGPQFIFQYYEKEERGRGNFPDRFSARQFPNYSSELNVNALLLGDSALYLCASSRQGFGVNTEAFFGQGTRLTVV.

By share, this clonotype counts as medium-sized. The chain has TRBV4-1 and TRBJ2-1; 9 bases agree with TRBD2. Germline-derived CDR1 and CDR2 are MGHRA and YSYEKL. CDR3 length equals 17 residues. J lost 4 bases, V lost 2 bases, and 9 bases had no gene match. CDR3 bases: TGCGCCAGCAGCCAATTCCCCGGGACTAGCTCATACAATGAGCAGTTCTTC. This gives the protein CASSQFPGTSSYNEQFF.

This clonotype was seen ten or more times. V usage is TRBV5-1 and J usage is TRBJ1-2; no definite D call. CDR3 length equals 14 residues. The germline V gene encodes CDR1 SGHRS and CDR2 YFSETQ. V gave up 0 bases and J gave up 5 bases, with 11 bases separating them. The CDR3 nucleotides read TGCGCCAGCAGCTTGGACCGGGGATCTTATGGCTACACCTTC. This encodes CASSLDRGSYGYTF. The complete variable domain, with remaining parts taken from reference TRBV5-1 and TRBJ1-2, reads KAGVTQTPRYLIKTRGQQVTLSCSPISGHRSVSWYQQTPGQGLQFLFEYFSETQRNKGNFPGRFSGRQFSNSRSEMNVSTLELGDSALYLCASSLDRGSYGYTFGSGTRLTVV.